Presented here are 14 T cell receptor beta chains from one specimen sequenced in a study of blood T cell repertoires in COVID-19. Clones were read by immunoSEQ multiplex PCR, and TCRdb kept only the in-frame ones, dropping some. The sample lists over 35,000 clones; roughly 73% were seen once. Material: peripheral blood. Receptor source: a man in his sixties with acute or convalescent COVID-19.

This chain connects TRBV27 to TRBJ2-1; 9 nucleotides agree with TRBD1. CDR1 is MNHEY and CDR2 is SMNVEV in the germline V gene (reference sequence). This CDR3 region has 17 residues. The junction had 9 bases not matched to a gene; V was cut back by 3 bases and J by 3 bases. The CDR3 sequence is CASSFPKGTGIYNEQFF. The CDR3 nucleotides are TGTGCCAGCAGTTTCCCTAAGGGGACAGGGATCTACAATGAGCAGTTCTTC.

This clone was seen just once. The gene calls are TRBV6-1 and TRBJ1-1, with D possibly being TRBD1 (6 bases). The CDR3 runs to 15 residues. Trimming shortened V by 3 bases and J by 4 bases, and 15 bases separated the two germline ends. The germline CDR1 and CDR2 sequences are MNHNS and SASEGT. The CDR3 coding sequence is TGTGCCAGCAGTGACAGCTGGAGAGGGGGCACTGAAGCTTTCTTT. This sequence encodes CASSDSWRGGTEAFF.

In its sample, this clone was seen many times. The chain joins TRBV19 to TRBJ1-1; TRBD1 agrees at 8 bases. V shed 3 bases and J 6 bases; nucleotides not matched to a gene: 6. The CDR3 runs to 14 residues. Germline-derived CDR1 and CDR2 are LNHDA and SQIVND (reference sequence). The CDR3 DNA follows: TGTGCCAGTAGTATCGGACAGGGTATACCTGAAGCTTTCTTT. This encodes CASSIGQGIPEAFF.

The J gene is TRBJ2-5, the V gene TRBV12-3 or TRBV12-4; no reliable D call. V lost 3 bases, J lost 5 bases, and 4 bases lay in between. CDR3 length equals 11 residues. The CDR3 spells CASSFRETQYF. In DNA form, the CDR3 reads TGTGCCAGCAGTTTTCGGGAGACCCAGTACTTC.

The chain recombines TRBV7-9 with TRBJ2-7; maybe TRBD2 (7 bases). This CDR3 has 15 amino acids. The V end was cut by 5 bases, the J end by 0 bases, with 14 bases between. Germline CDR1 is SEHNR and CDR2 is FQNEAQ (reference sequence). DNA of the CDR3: TGTGCCAGCAGCCAAGAAGGGGGGGCCTCCTACGAGCAGTACTTC. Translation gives CASSQEGGASYEQYF.

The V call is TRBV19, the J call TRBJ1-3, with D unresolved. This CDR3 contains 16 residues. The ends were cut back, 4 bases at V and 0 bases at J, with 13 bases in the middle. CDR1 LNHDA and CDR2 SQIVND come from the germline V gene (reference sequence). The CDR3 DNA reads TGTGCCAGTAGTAAAGCCGGGGATCTCTCTGGAAACACCATATATTTT. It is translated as CASSKAGDLSGNTIYF.

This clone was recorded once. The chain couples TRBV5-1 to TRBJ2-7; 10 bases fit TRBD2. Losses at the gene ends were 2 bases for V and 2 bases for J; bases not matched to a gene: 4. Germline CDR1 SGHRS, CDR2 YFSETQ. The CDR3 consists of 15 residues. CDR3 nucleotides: TGCGCCAGCAGCTTCGGACTAGCGGTCACCTACGAGCAGTACTTC. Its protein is CASSFGLAVTYEQYF.

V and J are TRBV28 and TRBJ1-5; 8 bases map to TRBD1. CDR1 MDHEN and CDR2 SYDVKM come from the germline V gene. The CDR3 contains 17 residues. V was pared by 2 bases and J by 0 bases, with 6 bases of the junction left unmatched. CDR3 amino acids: CASSLRQGASSNQPQHF. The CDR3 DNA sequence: TGTGCCAGCAGTTTAAGGCAGGGGGCCTCTAGCAATCAGCCCCAGCATTTT.

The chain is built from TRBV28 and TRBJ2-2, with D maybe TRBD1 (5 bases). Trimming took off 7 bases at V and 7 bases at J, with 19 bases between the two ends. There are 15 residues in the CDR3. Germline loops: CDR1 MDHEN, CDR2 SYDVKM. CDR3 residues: CASKKGRLRNGELFF. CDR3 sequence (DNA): TGTGCCAGCAAGAAGGGGCGCTTACGAAACGGGGAGCTGTTTTTT.

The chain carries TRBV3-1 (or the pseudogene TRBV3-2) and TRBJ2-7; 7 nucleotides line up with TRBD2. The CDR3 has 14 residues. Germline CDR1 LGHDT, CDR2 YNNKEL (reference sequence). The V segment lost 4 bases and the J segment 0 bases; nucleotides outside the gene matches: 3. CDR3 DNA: TGTGCCAGCAGCCTCACGGGAGGCTCCTACGAGCAGTACTTC. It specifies CASSLTGGSYEQYF.

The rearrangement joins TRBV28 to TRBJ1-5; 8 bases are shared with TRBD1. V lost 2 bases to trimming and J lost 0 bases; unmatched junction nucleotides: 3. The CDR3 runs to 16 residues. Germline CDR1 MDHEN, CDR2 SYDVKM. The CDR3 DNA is TGTGCCAGCAGTTTACGGACAGGGTATAGCAATCAGCCCCAGCATTTT. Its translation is CASSLRTGYSNQPQHF.

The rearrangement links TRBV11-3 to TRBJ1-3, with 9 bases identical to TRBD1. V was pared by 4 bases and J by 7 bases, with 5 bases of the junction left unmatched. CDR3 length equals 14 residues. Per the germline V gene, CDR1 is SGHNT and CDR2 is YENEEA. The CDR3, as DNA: TGTGCCAGCAGCTCACGGGACAGGGAGAACACCATATATTTT. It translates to CASSSRDRENTIYF.

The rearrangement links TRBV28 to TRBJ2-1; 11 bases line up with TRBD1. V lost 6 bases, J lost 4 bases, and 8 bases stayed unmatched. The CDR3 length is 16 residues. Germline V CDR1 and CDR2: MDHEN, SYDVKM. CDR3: CASRYSGTGGYNEQFF. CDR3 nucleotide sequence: TGTGCCAGCAGGTACTCCGGGACAGGGGGATACAATGAGCAGTTCTTC.

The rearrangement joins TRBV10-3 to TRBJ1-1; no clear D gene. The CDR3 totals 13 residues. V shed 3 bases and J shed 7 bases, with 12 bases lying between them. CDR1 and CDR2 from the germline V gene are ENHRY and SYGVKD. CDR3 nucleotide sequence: TGTGCCATCAGTGAAGGAGGGCGGGGTGAAGCTTTCTTT. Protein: CAISEGGRGEAFF.